One sample yielded the 18 T cell receptor beta chains listed below, sequenced in a study of T cells in Graves' hyperthyroidism and ophthalmopathy (dated by TCRdb to between 2019 and 2020). The library was built by means of multiplex PCR. Sequencing took place on an Illumina HiSeq 2000. The TCR beta CDR3 regions were amplified from RNA transcripts. A first-round RT-PCR of the TCR CDR3 used the HTBI primer set with the Qiagen OneStep RT-PCR kit. The public reads were reprocessed in TCRdb via fastp at Q25 and MiXCR, keeping in-frame beta chains. Records with the same CDR3 protein are collapsed into one entry carrying the most frequent genes and DNA. The table for this sample lists about 260,000 distinct CDR3 sequences; roughly 20% of them were counted only once. The ten largest clones add up to under 65% of the sample. Input material: blood. The receptors here all came from a man aged 25-45 years with Graves' ophthalmopathy.

This clonotype was seen only once. The rearrangement links TRBV20-1 to TRBJ1-2; D not resolved. CDR1 is DFQATT and CDR2 is SNEGSKA in the germline V gene (reference sequence). V was cut by 6 bases and J by 8 bases, with 19 bases left in between. The CDR3 is made up of 13 amino acids. The CDR3 DNA is TGCAGTGCACCGATCGTCGGGGTGTACGGCTACACCTTC. Translation gives CSAPIVGVYGYTF.

At least ten counts were recorded for this clonotype. The V and J genes are TRBV11-2 and TRBJ2-7, with 9 bases matching TRBD1. Germline V gene data show CDR1 as SGHAT and CDR2 as FQNNGV. V gave up 5 bases and J gave up 4 bases; unmatched junction bases: 15. There are 17 residues in the CDR3. The CDR3, as DNA: TGTGCCAGCAGCCAGTCCGGGACAGGGCTCGGCGAATACGAGCAGTACTTC. Translation gives CASSQSGTGLGEYEQYF.

The gene calls are TRBV20-1 and TRBJ2-5; tentative D call: TRBD1 (6 bases). This CDR3 region has 16 residues. V was pared by 1 base and J by 7 bases, with 22 bases between. Germline V gene lookup returns CDR1 DFQATT and CDR2 SNEGSKA (reference sequence). DNA for the CDR3: TGCAGTGCTAGAGCGGTCGTACAGGGTGTTTACGGGACCCAGTACTTC. It encodes CSARAVVQGVYGTQYF.

J is TRBJ2-1 and V is TRBV11-2, with TRBD2 identical over 10 bases. CDR1 is SGHAT, CDR2 FQNNGV, per germline. The CDR3 spans 16 residues. Germline trimming cut 5 bases from V and 8 bases from J; bases unmatched to any gene: 12. The CDR3 loop reads CASSPEVLAGRYEQFF. In DNA, the CDR3 is TGTGCCAGCAGCCCCGAGGTACTAGCGGGACGGTATGAGCAGTTCTTC.

This clonotype was recorded at least ten times. The V call is TRBV3-1, the J call TRBJ2-7, with unresolved D. V lost 1 base and J 3 bases, leaving 7 bases between the germline ends. Germline V gene sequence: CDR1 LGHDT, CDR2 YNNKEL (reference sequence). The CDR3 consists of 13 residues. CDR3 sequence reads: CASSQAQIYEQYF. The CDR3 DNA follows: TGTGCCAGCAGCCAAGCACAAATCTACGAGCAGTACTTC.

This clonotype was picked up a small number of times. The chain carries TRBV20-1 and TRBJ1-3; possible D gene TRBD1, 5 bases. CDR3 size: 11 residues. CDR1 DFQATT and CDR2 SNEGSKA come from the germline V gene (reference sequence). V was trimmed by 0 bases and J by 16 bases, leaving 13 bases between them. Here the CDR3 DNA reads TGCAGTGCTAGAGAAGTTTGGGGCCTGTATTTT. Translated, it gives CSAREVWGLYF.

The V and J genes are TRBV10-2 and TRBJ1-3, with D uncertain. The CDR3 covers 12 residues. Trimming left V 8 bases short and J 0 bases short, with 5 bases between. Germline CDR1 is WSHSY and CDR2 is SAAADI. The CDR3 loop is CASRLSGNTIYF. CDR3 nucleotides: TGCGCCAGCCGACTCTCTGGAAACACCATATATTTT.

This clonotype was detected only a few times. V usage is TRBV20-1 and J usage is TRBJ2-3, with TRBD2 matching over 7 bases. Germline trimming cut 6 bases from V and 3 bases from J; bases unmatched to any gene: 9. This CDR3 has 14 residues. Germline CDR1 reads DFQATT; CDR2 reads SNEGSKA (reference sequence). CDR3 loop: CSATSVEETDTQYF. Written as DNA, the CDR3 is TGCAGTGCCACTAGCGTGGAGGAAACAGATACGCAGTATTTT.

Here the CDR3 DNA reads TGTGCCACCGCCAAAGGGATCGCGAACACCGGGGAGCTGTTTTTT. Protein sequence: CATAKGIANTGELFF. The chain uses TRBV24-1 and TRBJ2-2; D unresolved. Trimming removed 9 bases at V and 0 bases at J, with 13 bases between. CDR3 length equals 15 residues. The germline gives CDR1 KGHDR, CDR2 SFDVKD.

The rearrangement joins TRBV25-1 to TRBJ2-7; 12 bases line up with TRBD2. Germline trimming cut 5 bases from V and 2 bases from J; bases unmatched to any gene: 7. The CDR3 covers 16 residues. Germline lookup yields CDR1 MGHDK and CDR2 SYGVNS. Here the CDR3 reads CASSPWTSGATYEQYF. As DNA, the CDR3 is TGTGCCAGCAGTCCTTGGACTAGCGGGGCCACCTACGAGCAGTACTTC.

The CDR3 coding sequence is TGTGCCAGCAGCCGATTTGTGGGGGTGACGCTCGCTGGGGCCAACGTCCTGACTTTC. It yields the protein CASSRFVGVTLAGANVLTF. This rearrangement joins TRBV5-6 to TRBJ2-6, with D possibly called TRBD1 or TRBD2 (5 bases each). V was clipped by 4 bases and J by 2 bases, with 22 bases between them. CDR1 and CDR2 (germline): SGHDT, YYEEEE. CDR3 size: 19 residues.

This clonotype has a count of ten or more. The gene calls are TRBV5-1 and TRBJ1-6; no clear D. The V end was cut by 0 bases, the J end by 8 bases, with 6 bases between. In germline, CDR1 is SGHRS, CDR2 YFSETQ. The CDR3 runs to 13 residues. CDR3 sequence: CASSLGQDSPLHF. CDR3 sequence (DNA): TGCGCCAGCAGCTTGGGTCAAGATTCACCCCTCCACTTT.

This clonotype was recorded a few times. This chain links TRBV29-1 with TRBJ2-7, with D possibly TRBD2 on 5 matching bases. In germline, CDR1 is SQVTM, CDR2 ANQGSEA. V lost 4 bases to trimming and J lost 4 bases, with 11 bases between them. The CDR3 has 12 amino acids. The CDR3 region is CSVVFSGYEQYF. The CDR3 region has the DNA TGCAGCGTTGTGTTTTCGGGATACGAGCAGTACTTC.

This clonotype was seen only once. Mismatch with germline at one junction end may stem from a read error. The chain combines TRBV20-1 with TRBJ2-3; D not resolved. The CDR3 runs to 13 residues. Germline V lookup: CDR1 DFQATT, CDR2 SNEGSKA (reference sequence). The DNA for the CDR3 is TGCAGTGCTGCCTTTGTTGGCACAGATACGCAGTGTTTT. Translation gives CSAAFVGTDTQCF.

The gene calls are TRBV6-1 and TRBJ2-1; 10 bases map to TRBD2. CDR1 and CDR2 from the germline V gene are MNHNS and SASEGT. The CDR3 covers 12 residues. The junction had 0 bases not matched to a gene; V was cut back by 4 bases and J by 9 bases. The DNA of the CDR3 is TGTGCCAGCAGTGGACTAGCGGGTGAGCAGTTCTTC. Protein product: CASSGLAGEQFF.

The chain is built from TRBV28 and TRBJ1-5; TRBD1 matches 8 bases. The CDR3 covers 15 residues. Looked up from germline, CDR1 is MDHEN and CDR2 is SYDVKM. The ends lost 4 bases at V and 6 bases at J; junction bases unmatched: 8. The CDR3 reads CASSSGPRGLQPQHF. In nucleotides, the CDR3 is TGTGCCAGCAGTTCTGGCCCCAGGGGGCTTCAGCCCCAGCATTTT.

The J gene is TRBJ2-4, the V gene TRBV18; D is unresolved. CDR1 and CDR2 from the germline V gene are KGHSH and LQKENI. The CDR3 runs to 14 residues. The V gene lost 0 bases and the J gene lost 6 bases, with 9 bases spanning the gap. In DNA form, the CDR3 reads TGTGCCAGCTCACCACCCGGCGAACCAAACATTCAGTACTTC. It translates to CASSPPGEPNIQYF.

This clonotype was recorded at least ten times. This rearrangement joins TRBV6-5 to TRBJ1-2; the D gene is possibly TRBD1 (6 bases). This CDR3 has 15 residues. The germline V and J ends were trimmed by 3 bases and 8 bases, with 19 bases remaining between them. Germline-derived CDR1 and CDR2 are MNHEY and SVGAGI. The CDR3 DNA is TGTGCCAGCAGTTATAGCGGGACAATCCCTGTGGGCTACACCTTC. Translated, it gives CASSYSGTIPVGYTF.